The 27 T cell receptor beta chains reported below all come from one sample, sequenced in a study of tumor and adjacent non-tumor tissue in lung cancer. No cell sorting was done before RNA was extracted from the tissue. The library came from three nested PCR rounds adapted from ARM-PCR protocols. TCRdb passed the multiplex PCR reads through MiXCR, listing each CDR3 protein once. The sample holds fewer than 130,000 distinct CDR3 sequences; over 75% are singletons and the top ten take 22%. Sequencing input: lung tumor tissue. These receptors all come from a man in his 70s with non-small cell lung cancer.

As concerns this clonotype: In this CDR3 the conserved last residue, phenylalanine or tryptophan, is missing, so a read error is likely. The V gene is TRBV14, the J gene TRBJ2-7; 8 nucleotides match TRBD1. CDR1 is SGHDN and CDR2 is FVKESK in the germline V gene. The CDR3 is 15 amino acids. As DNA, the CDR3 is TGTACCAACAGCCCCTGGACAGGGACGATCTACGAGCAGTACTAC. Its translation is CTNSPWTGTIYEQYY.

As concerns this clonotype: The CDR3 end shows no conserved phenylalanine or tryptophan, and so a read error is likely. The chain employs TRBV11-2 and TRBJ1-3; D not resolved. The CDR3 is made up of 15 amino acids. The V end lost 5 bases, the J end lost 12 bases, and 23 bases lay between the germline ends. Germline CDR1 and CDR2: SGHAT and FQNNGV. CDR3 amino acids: CASSHTWTPGNSIYS. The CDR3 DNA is TGTGCCAGCAGCCACACCTGGACCCCTGGAAATAGCATATATTCT.

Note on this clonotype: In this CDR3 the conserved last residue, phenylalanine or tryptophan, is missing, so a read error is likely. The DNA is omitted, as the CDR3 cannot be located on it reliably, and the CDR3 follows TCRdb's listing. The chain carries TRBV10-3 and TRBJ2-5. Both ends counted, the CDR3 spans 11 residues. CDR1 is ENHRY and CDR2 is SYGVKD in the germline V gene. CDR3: CATRREETQNS.

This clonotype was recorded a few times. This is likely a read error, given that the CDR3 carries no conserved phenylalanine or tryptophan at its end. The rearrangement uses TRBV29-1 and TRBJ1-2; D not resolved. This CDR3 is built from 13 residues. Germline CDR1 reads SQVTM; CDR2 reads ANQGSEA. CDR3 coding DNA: TGCACCGTTCTCCAGACGGGAGCCTATGGGTACACCTTA. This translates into CTVLQTGAYGYTL.

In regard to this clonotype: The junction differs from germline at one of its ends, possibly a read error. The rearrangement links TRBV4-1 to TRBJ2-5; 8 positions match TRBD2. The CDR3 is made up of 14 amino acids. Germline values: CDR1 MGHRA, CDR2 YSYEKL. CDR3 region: CSSSHQRGQETHYF. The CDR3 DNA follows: TGCTCCAGCAGCCATCAGCGGGGGCAAGAGACCCACTACTTC.

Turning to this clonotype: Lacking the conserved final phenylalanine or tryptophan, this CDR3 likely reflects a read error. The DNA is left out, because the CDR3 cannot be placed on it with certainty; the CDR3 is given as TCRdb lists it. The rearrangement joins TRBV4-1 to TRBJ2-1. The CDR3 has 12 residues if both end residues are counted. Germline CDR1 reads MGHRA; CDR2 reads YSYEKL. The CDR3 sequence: CASSQMGNEHFL.

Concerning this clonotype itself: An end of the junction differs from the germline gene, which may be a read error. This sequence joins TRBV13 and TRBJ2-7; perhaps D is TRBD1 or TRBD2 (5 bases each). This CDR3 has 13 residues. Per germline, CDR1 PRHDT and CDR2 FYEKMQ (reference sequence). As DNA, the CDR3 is TGTGCCAACAGCTCAACCATGGGGGACGAGCTGTACTTC. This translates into CANSSTMGDELYF.

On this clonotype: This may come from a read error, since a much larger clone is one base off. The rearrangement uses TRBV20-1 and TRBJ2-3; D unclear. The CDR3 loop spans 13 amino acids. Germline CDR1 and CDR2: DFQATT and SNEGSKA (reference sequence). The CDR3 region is CSAISPGTDKQYF. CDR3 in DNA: TGCAGTGCTATCAGCCCAGGCACAGATAAGCAGTATTTT.

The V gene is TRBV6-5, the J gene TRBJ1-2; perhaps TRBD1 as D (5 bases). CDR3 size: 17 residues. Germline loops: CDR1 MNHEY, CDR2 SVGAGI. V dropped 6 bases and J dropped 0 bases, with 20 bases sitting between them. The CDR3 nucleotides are TGTGCCAGCAGCCAAGGGGCAGAGGAAACCGCTAACTATGGCTACACCTTC. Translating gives CASSQGAEETANYGYTF.

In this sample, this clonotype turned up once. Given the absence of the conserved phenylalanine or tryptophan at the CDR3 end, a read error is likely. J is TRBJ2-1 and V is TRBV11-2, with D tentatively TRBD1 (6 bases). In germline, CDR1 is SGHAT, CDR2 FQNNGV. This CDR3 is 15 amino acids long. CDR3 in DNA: TGTACCAGCAGCATACAGGGACAACAATACAATGAGCAGTTCTTA. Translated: CTSSIQGQQYNEQFL.

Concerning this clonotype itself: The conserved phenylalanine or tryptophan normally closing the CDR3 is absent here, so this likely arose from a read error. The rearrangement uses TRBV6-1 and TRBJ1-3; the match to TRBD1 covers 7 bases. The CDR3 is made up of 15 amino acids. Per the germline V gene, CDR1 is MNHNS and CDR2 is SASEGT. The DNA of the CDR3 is TGTGCCAGCAGTGACCTGACAGGGATAAGAAACATCATATATTCT. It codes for CASSDLTGIRNIIYS.

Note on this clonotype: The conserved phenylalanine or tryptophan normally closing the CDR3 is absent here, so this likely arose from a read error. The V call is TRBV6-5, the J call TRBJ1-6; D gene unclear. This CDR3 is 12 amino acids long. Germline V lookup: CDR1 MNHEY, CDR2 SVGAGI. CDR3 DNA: TGTGCCAGCAGTTACCAGAATTCATCCCTCCACAAT. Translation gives CASSYQNSSLHN.

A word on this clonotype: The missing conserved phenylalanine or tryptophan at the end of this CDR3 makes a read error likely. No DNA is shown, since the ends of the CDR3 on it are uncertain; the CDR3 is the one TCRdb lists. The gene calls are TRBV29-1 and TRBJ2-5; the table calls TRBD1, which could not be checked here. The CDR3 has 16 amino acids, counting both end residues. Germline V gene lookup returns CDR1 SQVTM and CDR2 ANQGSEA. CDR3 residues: CSAKPYLQTGQKTQYL.

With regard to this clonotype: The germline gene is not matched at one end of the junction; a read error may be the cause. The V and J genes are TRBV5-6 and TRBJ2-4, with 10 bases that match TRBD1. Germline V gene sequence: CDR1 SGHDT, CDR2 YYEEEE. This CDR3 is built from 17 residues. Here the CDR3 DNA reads TGTGCTAGCAGCTCTACCGGGACAGGGGTCGTTGGAAACATTCAATACTTC. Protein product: CASSSTGTGVVGNIQYF.

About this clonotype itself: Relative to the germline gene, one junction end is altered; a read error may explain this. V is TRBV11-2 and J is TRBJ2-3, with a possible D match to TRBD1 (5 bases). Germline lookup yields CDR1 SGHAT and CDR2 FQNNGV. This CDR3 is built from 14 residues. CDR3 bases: TGTACCAGCAGCCTAACCCCAGGGTCAAATACGACGTATTTT. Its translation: CTSSLTPGSNTTYF.

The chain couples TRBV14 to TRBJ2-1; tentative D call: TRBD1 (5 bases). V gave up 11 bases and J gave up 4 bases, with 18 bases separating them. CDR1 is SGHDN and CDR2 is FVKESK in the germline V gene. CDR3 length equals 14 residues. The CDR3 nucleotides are TGTGCCGACAGCATTCAGGGCCCTTACAATGAGCAGTTCTTC. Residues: CADSIQGPYNEQFF.

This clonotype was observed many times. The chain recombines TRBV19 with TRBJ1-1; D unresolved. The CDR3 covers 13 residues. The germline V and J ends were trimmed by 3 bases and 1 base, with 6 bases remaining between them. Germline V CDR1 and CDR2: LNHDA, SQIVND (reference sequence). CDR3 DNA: TGTGCCAGTAGTATTGAACGGAACACTGAAGCTTTCTTT. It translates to CASSIERNTEAFF. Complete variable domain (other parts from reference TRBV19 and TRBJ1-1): DGGITQSPKYLFRKEGQNVTLSCEQNLNHDAMYWYRQDPGQGLRLIYYSQIVNDFQKGDIAEGYSVSREKKESFPLTVTSAQKNPTAFYLCASSIERNTEAFFGQGTRLTVV.

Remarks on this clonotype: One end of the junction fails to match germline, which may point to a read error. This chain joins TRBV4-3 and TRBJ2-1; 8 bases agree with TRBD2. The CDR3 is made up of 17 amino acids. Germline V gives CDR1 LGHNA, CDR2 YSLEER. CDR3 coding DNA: TGCGCCACCAGCCAAGACCCAGCGGGGGCTGAATACAATGAGCAGATCTTC. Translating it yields CATSQDPAGAEYNEQIF.

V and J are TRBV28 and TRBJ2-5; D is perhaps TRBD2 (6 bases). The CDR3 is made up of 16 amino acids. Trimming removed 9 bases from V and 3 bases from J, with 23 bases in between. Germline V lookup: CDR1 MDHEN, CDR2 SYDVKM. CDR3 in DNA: TGTGCCAGGAGTGACCATGCCGGGACTGGGAAAGAGACCCAGTACTTC. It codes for CARSDHAGTGKETQYF.

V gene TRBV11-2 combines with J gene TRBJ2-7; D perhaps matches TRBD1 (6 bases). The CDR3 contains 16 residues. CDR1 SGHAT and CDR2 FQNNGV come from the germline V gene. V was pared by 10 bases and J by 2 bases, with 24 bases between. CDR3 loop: CANSPPAGTPTYEQYF. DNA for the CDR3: TGTGCCAATAGTCCCCCCGCCGGGACACCAACCTACGAGCAGTACTTC.

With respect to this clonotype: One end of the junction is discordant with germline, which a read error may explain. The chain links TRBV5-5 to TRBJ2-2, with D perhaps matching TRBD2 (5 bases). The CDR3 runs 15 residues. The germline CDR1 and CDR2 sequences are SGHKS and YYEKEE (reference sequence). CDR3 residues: CASSPGLGVTGELYF. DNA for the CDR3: TGTGCCAGCAGCCCGGGATTGGGAGTTACCGGGGAACTGTATTTT.

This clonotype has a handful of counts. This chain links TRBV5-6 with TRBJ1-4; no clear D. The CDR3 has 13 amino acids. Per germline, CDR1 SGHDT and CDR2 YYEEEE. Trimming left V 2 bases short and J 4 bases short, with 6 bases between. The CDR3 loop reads CASSFPDNEKLFF. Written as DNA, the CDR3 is TGTGCCAGCAGCTTCCCTGATAATGAAAAACTGTTTTTT. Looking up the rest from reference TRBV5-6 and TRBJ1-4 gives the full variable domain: DAGVTQSPTHLIKTRGQQVTLRCSPKSGHDTVSWYQQALGQGPQFIFQYYEEEERQRGNFPDRFSGHQFPNYSSELNVNALLLGDSALYLCASSFPDNEKLFFGSGTQLSVL.

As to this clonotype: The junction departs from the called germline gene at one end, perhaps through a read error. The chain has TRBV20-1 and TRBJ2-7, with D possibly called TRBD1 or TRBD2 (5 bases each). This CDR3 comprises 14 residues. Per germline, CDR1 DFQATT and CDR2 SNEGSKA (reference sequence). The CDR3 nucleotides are TGCCGAAGCACCGTAGCAGGGAGTCTCTACGAGCGGTACTTC. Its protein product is CRSTVAGSLYERYF.

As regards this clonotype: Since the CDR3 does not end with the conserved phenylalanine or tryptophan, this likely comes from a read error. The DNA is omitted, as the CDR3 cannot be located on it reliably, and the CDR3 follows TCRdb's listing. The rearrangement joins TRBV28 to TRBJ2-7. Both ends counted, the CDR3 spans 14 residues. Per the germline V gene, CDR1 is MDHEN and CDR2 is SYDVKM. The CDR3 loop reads CASSLLVGTYEHYL.

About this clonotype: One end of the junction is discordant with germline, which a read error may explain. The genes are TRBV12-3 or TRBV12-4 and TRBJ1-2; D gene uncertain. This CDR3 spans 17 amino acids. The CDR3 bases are TGTGCCAGCAGTTTAAAACGAGGGATAGGGATAAACTGTGGCTACACCTTC. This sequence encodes CASSLKRGIGINCGYTF.

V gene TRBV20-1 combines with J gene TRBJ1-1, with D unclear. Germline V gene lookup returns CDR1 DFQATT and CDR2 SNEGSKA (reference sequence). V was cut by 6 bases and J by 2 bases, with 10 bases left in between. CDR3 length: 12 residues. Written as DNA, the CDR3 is TGCAGTGCCCTTGGACCTAACACTGAAGCTTTCTTT. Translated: CSALGPNTEAFF.

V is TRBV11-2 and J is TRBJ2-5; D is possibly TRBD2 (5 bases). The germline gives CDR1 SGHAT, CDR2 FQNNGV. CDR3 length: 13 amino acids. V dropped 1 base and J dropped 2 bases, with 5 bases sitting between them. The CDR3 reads CASSLGLQETQYF. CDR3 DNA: TGTGCCAGCAGCTTAGGACTACAAGAGACCCAGTACTTC.